A single TCR beta chain is shown here with its context. V lost 5 bases and J lost 4; bases outside the gene matches: 8. Looked up from germline, CDR1 is GTSNPN and CDR2 is SVGIG (reference sequence). The CDR3 has 17 residues. Original analysis: The assay estimated nucleated cells by amplifying reference gene primers. Only in-frame clones appear in the TCRdb table, and some are missing; sequencing was by immunoSEQ multiplex PCR. The DNA was the basis for D and trimming; V, J and clone size are from that table. The sample yields roughly 250,000 clones, approximately 86% seen once. The sample belongs to a study of blood T cell repertoires in COVID-19. Study overall: Spain, Italy and the United States supplied samples that represented acute and convalescent COVID-19.

J is TRBJ2-1 and V is TRBV30; 16 nucleotides line up with TRBD2. The source is a woman aged 25-40 years with acute or convalescent COVID-19. Sequencing input: peripheral blood. The CDR3 spells CAWSGLAGGLRYNEQFF. The DNA of the CDR3 is TGTGCCTGGTCGGGACTAGCGGGGGGGTTGCGGTACAATGAGCAGTTCTTC.